What follows are 8 T cell receptor beta chains derived from one specimen sequenced in a study of Ad26.COV2.S vaccination and SARS-CoV-2 variants (dated by TCRdb to the early 2020s). The library relied on the immunoSEQ multiplex PCR assay. Drawn from immuneACCESS, this table holds only the in-frame rearrangements with V and J called that TCRdb kept. Clones are partly lost; checked studies trace under half to an unresolved V gene and leave the rest unexplained. The sample table records about 460,000 clones; 89% of these occur just once. 1.7% of the sample goes to the ten largest clones. What the treatment or condition label conveys for this sample: over 15 received Ad26.COV2.S at low or high dose, single or two shots; 5 received placebo; per-sample allocation not given. For vaccine and placebo recipients, the sequenced repertoires came from samples collected on day 63 after the first injection. This material consisted of peripheral blood, taken in a trial of Ad26.COV2.S vaccine versus placebo. Source of these receptors: a person between 18 and 65 years old who received the Ad26.COV2.S COVID-19 vaccine or a placebo.

In this sample, this clone turned up once. This chain connects TRBV2 to TRBJ1-3; weak D call: TRBD1 (5 bases). Germline V gene lookup returns CDR1 SNHLY and CDR2 FYNNEI. Trimming pared 3 bases from V and 1 base from J, leaving 10 bases between. The CDR3 extends over 15 amino acids. CDR3 in amino acids: CASSDSRVSGNTIYF. The CDR3 region has the DNA TGTGCCAGCAGTGACTCCAGGGTTTCTGGAAACACCATATATTTT.

The CDR3 nucleotides are TGTGCCAGCAGCTTGGCCGGGACAGAGTCTGGAAACACCATATATTTT. This codes for CASSLAGTESGNTIYF. The chain is built from TRBV7-2 and TRBJ1-3, with 7 bases lining up with TRBD1. The V and J ends lost 3 bases and 1 base, in that order; junction bases with no gene match: 6. Germline V lookup: CDR1 SGHTA, CDR2 FQGNSA. The CDR3 has 16 amino acids.

In its sample, this clone was seen a few times. The CDR3 bases are TGTGCCAGCAGTTTCCGGGACTCGTCCTCCTACGAGCAGTACTTC. The encoded protein is CASSFRDSSSYEQYF. V gene TRBV28 combines with J gene TRBJ2-7; perhaps TRBD2 as D (6 bases). V was trimmed by 3 bases and J by 0 bases, leaving 12 bases between them. This CDR3 contains 15 residues. From germline, CDR1 is MDHEN and CDR2 SYDVKM.

The chain has TRBV6-1 and TRBJ2-5, with D perhaps given as TRBD1 or TRBD2 (6 bases each). V was cut by 1 base and J by 2 bases, with 8 bases left in between. The CDR3 totals 14 residues. The V gene's germline CDR1 is MNHNS and CDR2 SASEGT. The CDR3 spells CASSEGGTQETQYF. In nucleotides, the CDR3 is TGTGCCAGCAGTGAAGGCGGGACACAAGAGACCCAGTACTTC.

The J gene is TRBJ2-7, the V gene TRBV28, with TRBD1 identical over 7 bases. The CDR3 is 12 amino acids. Germline V gene lookup returns CDR1 MDHEN and CDR2 SYDVKM. Losses at the gene ends were 5 bases for V and 9 bases for J; bases not matched to a gene: 7. CDR3 bases: TGTGCCAGCAGTCCCTCGCGGACAGGGCAGTACTTC. Its translation is CASSPSRTGQYF.

The rearrangement joins TRBV5-5 to TRBJ1-1; D might be TRBD1 (5 bases). The V and J ends lost 3 bases and 11 bases respectively, with 11 bases between them. CDR1 is SGHKS and CDR2 is YYEKEE in the germline V gene (reference sequence). The CDR3 has 11 residues. In DNA form, the CDR3 reads TGTGCCAGCAGCTCGGGACGCCAGGCTTTCTTT. Amino acid sequence: CASSSGRQAFF.

CDR3 coding DNA: TGTGCCAGCAGCCTATTGGGGGGGCCGATGCTAGAGACCCAGTACTTC. Translation gives CASSLLGGPMLETQYF. The V call is TRBV7-3, the J call TRBJ2-5; tentatively, D is TRBD2 (7 bases). Per the germline V gene, CDR1 is SGHTA and CDR2 is FQGTGA. The CDR3 length is 16 residues. The V end was cut by 5 bases, the J end by 4 bases, with 20 bases between.

In this sample, this clone turned up a few times. This chain joins TRBV27 and TRBJ2-7; no reliable D call. In germline, CDR1 is MNHEY, CDR2 SMNVEV (reference sequence). Deletions cut 2 bases from V and 0 bases from J, with 8 bases between. This CDR3 comprises 14 residues. CDR3 sequence (DNA): TGTGCCAGCAGTTTACGGGCCCACTCCTACGAGCAGTACTTC. Translating it yields CASSLRAHSYEQYF.